These 29 T cell receptor beta chains share one sample of origin, sequenced in a study of T-cell memory formation after mild COVID-19. TCRdb re-called the 5' RACE reads with MiXCR, one entry per CDR3 protein. The repertoire consists of more than 300,000 distinct CDR3 sequences, with around a fifth occurring once and the leading ten covering 21%. Sequencing was performed on PBMCs or a T cell subset sorted from them (not recorded which). These receptors were obtained from a man in his late teens or twenties who had mild COVID-19 (a few samples of this study predate the infection). Cell type and time point are not known.

A note on this clonotype: This sequence may be a read error, since a much larger clone differs from it by one base. The final CDR3 position lacks the conserved phenylalanine or tryptophan, pointing to a likely read error. V is TRBV7-2 and J is TRBJ2-5; 11 bases agree with TRBD2. V lost 3 bases, J lost 3 bases, and 3 bases stayed unmatched. The CDR3 contains 15 residues. Germline V gene sequence: CDR1 SGHTA, CDR2 FQGNSA. CDR3 nucleotides: TGTGCCAGCAGCTTCGCGGGACTAGCGGAAGAGACCCAGTACTTA. Protein: CASSFAGLAEETQYL.

Only a few counts were recorded for this clonotype. The rearrangement uses TRBV12-3 or TRBV12-4 and TRBJ2-1; D uncertain. This CDR3 contains 14 residues. V dropped 4 bases and J dropped 10 bases, with 17 bases sitting between them. This chain's CDR3 is CASSYQRGEREQFF. The CDR3 nucleotides read TGTGCCAGCAGTTACCAGCGAGGTGAAAGGGAGCAGTTCTTC.

The chain combines TRBV5-1 with TRBJ1-1, with 8 bases fitting TRBD1. The CDR3 extends over 14 amino acids. After removal of 4 bases from V and 4 bases from J, the junction contained 6 bases not matched to a gene. Germline loops: CDR1 SGHRS, CDR2 YFSETQ. CDR3: CASSLQGGFTEAFF. CDR3 DNA: TGCGCCAGCAGCCTACAGGGGGGGTTCACTGAAGCTTTCTTT.

This clonotype came up a few times. The rearrangement joins TRBV27 to TRBJ1-2; possible D gene TRBD1, 6 bases. Germline assignment: CDR1 MNHEY and CDR2 SMNVEV (reference sequence). CDR3 size: 13 residues. V was clipped by 5 bases and J by 8 bases, with 15 bases between them. CDR3 residues: CASSPLTGFGYTF. CDR3 sequence (DNA): TGTGCCAGCAGTCCGCTTACAGGGTTCGGCTACACCTTC.

This clonotype was detected a few times. The chain links TRBV5-1 to TRBJ1-1; unclear D gene. CDR1 is SGHRS and CDR2 is YFSETQ in the germline V gene. The CDR3 sequence is 14 residues long. V lost 1 base and J lost 1, with 8 bases in between. DNA for the CDR3: TGCGCCAGCAGCTTGCCCTGGGGGAACACTGAAGCTTTCTTT. Protein sequence: CASSLPWGNTEAFF.

The chain recombines TRBV29-1 with TRBJ2-3; 8 bases are shared with TRBD1. V gave up 6 bases and J gave up 1 base; unmatched junction bases: 6. This CDR3 is built from 14 residues. CDR1 is SQVTM and CDR2 is ANQGSEA in the germline V gene. CDR3 nucleotide sequence: TGCAGCGTGGGCCCGACAGGGGGCACAGATACGCAGTATTTT. This sequence encodes CSVGPTGGTDTQYF.

This clonotype was found many times. The CDR3 loop is CASSLWSARGQVISDTQYF. The DNA for the CDR3 is TGTGCCAGCAGTTTATGGTCGGCTCGGGGACAGGTTATTTCAGATACGCAGTATTTT. The chain recombines TRBV27 with TRBJ2-3; 8 bases are a match to TRBD1. The V segment lost 1 base and the J segment 4 bases; nucleotides outside the gene matches: 16. CDR3 length: 19 amino acids. Germline V gene lookup returns CDR1 MNHEY and CDR2 SMNVEV (reference sequence).

This clonotype was found a few times. The V gene is TRBV20-1, the J gene TRBJ1-2; TRBD1 might be the D (5 bases). Trimming took 5 bases from V and 8 from J, leaving 24 bases between them. CDR1 is DFQATT and CDR2 is SNEGSKA in the germline V gene (reference sequence). The CDR3 totals 15 residues. The CDR3: CSARRTEEGKGGYTF. In DNA form, the CDR3 reads TGCAGTGCTCGACGGACGGAAGAGGGGAAAGGAGGCTACACCTTC.

This chain links TRBV18 with TRBJ2-1; 12 bases are a match to TRBD2. This CDR3 is 15 amino acids long. J was trimmed by 7 bases and V by 6 bases; bases with no gene match: 7. CDR1 is KGHSH, CDR2 LQKENI, per germline. The DNA for the CDR3 is TGTGCCAGCTCGCCCGCTAGCGGGGGGGCGAATGAGCAGTTCTTC. Encoded protein: CASSPASGGANEQFF.

The rearrangement uses TRBV6-2 or TRBV6-3 and TRBJ1-6; D is undetermined. Germline V lookup: CDR1 MNHEY, CDR2 SVGEGT. The CDR3 sequence is 17 residues long. Trimming left V 5 bases short and J 7 bases short, with 21 bases between. CDR3 nucleotide sequence: TGTGCCAGCAGTCGAACCCCCCGGACGGAGTGGAATTCACCCCTCCACTTT. It encodes CASSRTPRTEWNSPLHF.

This clonotype has a handful of counts. A junction boundary mismatches the germline segment, possibly from a read error. In DNA form, the CDR3 reads TGTGCCATCAGCTTAGACCCTAGCGGGACCTACACAGATACGCAGTATTTT. As protein: CAISLDPSGTYTDTQYF. The chain couples TRBV7-2 to TRBJ2-3; TRBD2 matches 9 bases. The CDR3 length is 17 residues. CDR1 is SGHTA, CDR2 FQGNSA, per germline.

This clonotype was picked up a small number of times. The V and J genes are TRBV29-1 and TRBJ1-5, with no clear D. The CDR3 has 12 amino acids. Germline lookup yields CDR1 SQVTM and CDR2 ANQGSEA. The V and J ends lost 4 bases and 4 bases respectively, with 8 bases between them. The CDR3 region has the DNA TGCAGCGTTGGACGGGGAAATCAGCCCCAGCATTTT. Residues: CSVGRGNQPQHF.

A few counts support this clonotype. The chain uses TRBV20-1 and TRBJ2-1; 8 nucleotides agree with TRBD2. V gave up 6 bases and J gave up 6 bases; unmatched junction bases: 10. CDR1 and CDR2 (germline): DFQATT, SNEGSKA (reference sequence). The CDR3 extends over 14 amino acids. The CDR3 region has the DNA TGCAGTGCCCCCGGGAGGGTCGTCGTCAATGAGCAGTTCTTC. Its translation: CSAPGRVVVNEQFF.

This clonotype showed up many times. V and J are TRBV7-2 and TRBJ2-3; unclear D gene. The germline V gene encodes CDR1 SGHTA and CDR2 FQGNSA. The CDR3 consists of 13 residues. V was trimmed by 5 bases and J by 5 bases, leaving 11 bases between them. CDR3 sequence: CASSPARGDTQYF. As DNA, the CDR3 is TGTGCCAGCAGCCCAGCGCGAGGAGATACGCAGTATTTT.

This clonotype has a handful of counts. The genes are TRBV7-2 and TRBJ2-3; 11 positions match TRBD2. The germline gives CDR1 SGHTA, CDR2 FQGNSA. V lost 2 bases to trimming and J lost 4 bases; unmatched junction nucleotides: 2. The CDR3 loop spans 15 amino acids. The CDR3 bases are TGTGCCAGCAGCTTATATAGCGGGGGGGCAGATACGCAGTATTTT. Protein product: CASSLYSGGADTQYF.

This clonotype was detected only a few times. The chain is built from TRBV6-1 and TRBJ2-3, with a weak D call TRBD1 (6 bases). In germline, CDR1 is MNHNS, CDR2 SASEGT. Between the trimmed V and J ends, which lost 6 bases and 6 bases, there was a span of 13 bases. This CDR3 comprises 13 residues. CDR3 protein: CASSQDSADTQYF. CDR3 in DNA: TGTGCCAGCAGCCAGGACAGCGCCGATACGCAGTATTTT.

The rearrangement uses TRBV6-5 and TRBJ2-1; TRBD2 matches 9 bases. Germline assignment: CDR1 MNHEY and CDR2 SVGAGI. The ends lost 2 bases at V and 5 bases at J; junction bases unmatched: 10. This CDR3 is 17 amino acids long. CDR3 sequence reads: CASSYRRSGGQNNEQFF. The CDR3 DNA follows: TGTGCCAGCAGTTACCGGCGTAGCGGGGGTCAGAACAATGAGCAGTTCTTC.

The V gene is TRBV18, the J gene TRBJ2-1, with 8 bases fitting TRBD1. This CDR3 contains 17 residues. The J segment lost 4 bases and the V segment lost 2 bases, leaving 10 bases of the junction unmatched. CDR1 and CDR2 (germline): KGHSH, LQKENI. CDR3 in DNA: TGTGCCAGCTCACCAGGCGCCCGGACAGGGCGATACAATGAGCAGTTCTTC. It codes for CASSPGARTGRYNEQFF.

The V call is TRBV7-9, the J call TRBJ1-3; D is uncertain. CDR1 SEHNR and CDR2 FQNEAQ come from the germline V gene (reference sequence). Trimming cost V 0 bases and J 0 bases, with 9 bases left between them. The CDR3 contains 16 residues. The CDR3 DNA is TGTGCCAGCAGCTTAGCCGAACGAGGCTCTGGAAACACCATATATTTT. Translated: CASSLAERGSGNTIYF. The variable domain in full, completed from reference TRBV7-9 and TRBJ1-3, reads DTGVSQNPRHKITKRGQNVTFRCDPISEHNRLYWYRQTLGQGPEFLTYFQNEAQLEKSRLLSDRFSAERPKGSFSTLEIQRTEQGDSAMYLCASSLAERGSGNTIYFGEGSWLTVV.

The table lists this clonotype with a few counts. The rearrangement joins TRBV6-5 to TRBJ2-3; 11 nucleotides line up with TRBD2. Germline V gene sequence: CDR1 MNHEY, CDR2 SVGAGI. Trimming removed 6 bases from V and 3 bases from J; junction bases left unmatched: 5. The CDR3 loop spans 15 amino acids. The CDR3 loop is CASSRGLAGTDTQYF. The CDR3 DNA reads as TGTGCCAGCAGCCGAGGACTAGCGGGTACAGATACGCAGTATTTT.

The CDR3 loop is CALREGRGETNYGYTF. The CDR3, as DNA: TGTGCGCTGCGCGAAGGCAGGGGGGAGACTAACTATGGCTACACCTTC. This rearrangement joins TRBV19 to TRBJ1-2; TRBD1 matches 7 bases. Germline V gene data show CDR1 as LNHDA and CDR2 as SQIVND (reference sequence). The CDR3 runs to 16 residues.

CDR3 coding DNA: TGTGCCAGCAGCTTGGAGGTGACGGCGGCCTACGAGCAGTACTTC. Translating it yields CASSLEVTAAYEQYF. The gene calls are TRBV5-6 and TRBJ2-7, with D unclear. CDR3 size: 15 residues. Germline CDR1 SGHDT, CDR2 YYEEEE. V shed 0 bases and J shed 2 bases, with 12 bases lying between them.

The chain uses TRBV2 and TRBJ1-3; D ambiguous. Trimming left V 5 bases short and J 0 bases short, with 8 bases between. The CDR3 runs to 14 residues. CDR1 is SNHLY and CDR2 is FYNNEI in the germline V gene. Here the CDR3 reads CASSRTYSGNTIYF. The CDR3, as DNA: TGTGCCAGCAGTCGAACGTACTCTGGAAACACCATATATTTT. The variable domain in full, with the rest retrieved from reference TRBV2 and TRBJ1-3, is EPEVTQTPSHQVTQMGQEVILRCVPISNHLYFYWYRQILGQKVEFLVSFYNNEISEKSEIFDDQFSVERPDGSNFTLKIRSTKLEDSAMYFCASSRTYSGNTIYFGEGSWLTVV.

The V gene is TRBV18, the J gene TRBJ2-7; D is ambiguous. The germline CDR1 and CDR2 sequences are KGHSH and LQKENI. The CDR3 runs 11 residues. Trimming left V 5 bases short and J 5 bases short, with 7 bases between. CDR3 bases: TGTGCCAGCTCAACTATGGACGAGCAGTACTTC. Its protein product is CASSTMDEQYF.

The table lists this clonotype with a few counts. J is TRBJ1-4 and V is TRBV7-9; unclear D gene. The CDR3 has 18 residues. The V gene lost 5 bases and the J gene lost 0 bases, with 19 bases spanning the gap. Germline V gene data show CDR1 as SEHNR and CDR2 as FQNEAQ (reference sequence). CDR3 loop: CASSLLGGPIATNEKLFF. The CDR3 bases are TGTGCCAGCAGCCTCCTTGGAGGACCGATTGCAACTAATGAAAAACTGTTTTTT. Full variable domain (missing parts from reference TRBV7-9 and TRBJ1-4): DTGVSQNPRHKITKRGQNVTFRCDPISEHNRLYWYRQTLGQGPEFLTYFQNEAQLEKSRLLSDRFSAERPKGSFSTLEIQRTEQGDSAMYLCASSLLGGPIATNEKLFFGSGTQLSVL.

This chain uses TRBV7-2 with TRBJ1-3; TRBD1 agrees at 9 bases. Trimming at V came to 8 bases and at J to 1 base, leaving 6 bases not matched to a gene. This CDR3 has 15 residues. Germline CDR1 SGHTA, CDR2 FQGNSA. CDR3 in DNA: TGTGCCAGCGGCACAGGGGGCGCGTCTGGAAACACCATATATTTT. The encoded protein is CASGTGGASGNTIYF.

The chain links TRBV4-1 to TRBJ2-7, with 9 bases identical to TRBD1. J gave up 3 bases and V 8 bases, and 11 bases lay outside the gene matches. Germline V gene data show CDR1 as MGHRA and CDR2 as YSYEKL. The length of the CDR3 is 15 residues. The CDR3 nucleotides are TGCGCCAGCTCCTACAGCGAGGGACAGGGCTACGAGCAGTACTTC. It specifies CASSYSEGQGYEQYF.

This chain links TRBV9 with TRBJ1-1, with 7 bases lining up with TRBD1. The V and J ends lost 0 bases and 7 bases, in that order; junction bases with no gene match: 9. CDR1 and CDR2 from the germline V gene are SGDLS and YYNGEE. The CDR3 runs 15 residues. Written as DNA, the CDR3 is TGTGCCAGCAGCGTAGGAAACGAGCGACAGGGTGAAGCTTTCTTT. Translated, it gives CASSVGNERQGEAFF. The full variable domain, with the rest looked up from reference TRBV9 and TRBJ1-1, is DSGVTQTPKHLITATGQRVTLRCSPRSGDLSVYWYQQSLDQGLQFLIQYYNGEERAKGNILERFSAQQFPDLHSELNLSSLELGDSALYFCASSVGNERQGEAFFGQGTRLTVV.

This clonotype was found a few times. This CDR3 reads CASSPPSGQETQYF. CDR3 nucleotides: TGTGCCAGCTCACCACCCTCGGGGCAAGAGACCCAGTACTTC. The genes are TRBV18 and TRBJ2-5, with D maybe TRBD2 (5 bases). Germline-derived CDR1 and CDR2 are KGHSH and LQKENI. Trimming left V 0 bases short and J 2 bases short, with 7 bases between. The CDR3 totals 14 residues. The full variable domain, completed using reference TRBV18 and TRBJ2-5, is NAGVMQNPRHLVRRRGQEARLRCSPMKGHSHVYWYRQLPEEGLKFMVYLQKENIIDESGMPKERFSAEFPKEGPSILRIQQVVRGDSAAYFCASSPPSGQETQYFGPGTRLLVL.